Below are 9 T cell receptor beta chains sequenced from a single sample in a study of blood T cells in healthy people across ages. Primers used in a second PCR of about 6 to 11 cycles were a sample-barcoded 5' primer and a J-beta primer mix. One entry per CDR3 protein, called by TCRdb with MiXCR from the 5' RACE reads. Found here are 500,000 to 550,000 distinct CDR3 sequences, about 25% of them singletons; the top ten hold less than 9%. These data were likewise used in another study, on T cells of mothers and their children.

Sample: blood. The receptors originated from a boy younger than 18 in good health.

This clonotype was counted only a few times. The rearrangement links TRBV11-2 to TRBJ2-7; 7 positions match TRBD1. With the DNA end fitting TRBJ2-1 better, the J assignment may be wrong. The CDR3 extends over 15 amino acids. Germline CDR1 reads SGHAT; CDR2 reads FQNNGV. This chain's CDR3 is CASSDRDGSYNEQFF. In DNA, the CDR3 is TGTGCCAGCAGCGACAGGGATGGGTCCTACAATGAGCAGTTCTTC.

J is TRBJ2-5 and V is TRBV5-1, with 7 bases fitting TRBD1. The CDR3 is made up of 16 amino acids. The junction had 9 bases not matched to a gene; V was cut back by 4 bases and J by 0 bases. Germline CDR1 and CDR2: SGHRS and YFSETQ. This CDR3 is CASSARGGSYQETQYF. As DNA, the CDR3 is TGCGCCAGCAGCGCCCGAGGGGGCTCGTACCAAGAGACCCAGTACTTC. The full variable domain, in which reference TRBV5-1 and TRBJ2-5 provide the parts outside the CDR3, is KAGVTQTPRYLIKTRGQQVTLSCSPISGHRSVSWYQQTPGQGLQFLFEYFSETQRNKGNFPGRFSGRQFSNSRSEMNVSTLELGDSALYLCASSARGGSYQETQYFGPGTRLLVL.

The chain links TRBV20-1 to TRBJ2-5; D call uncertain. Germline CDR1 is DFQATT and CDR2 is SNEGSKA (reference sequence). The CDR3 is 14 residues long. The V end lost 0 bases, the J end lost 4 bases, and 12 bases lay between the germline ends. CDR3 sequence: CSARDLAVLETQYF. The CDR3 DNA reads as TGCAGTGCTAGAGATCTGGCGGTTCTAGAGACCCAGTACTTC.

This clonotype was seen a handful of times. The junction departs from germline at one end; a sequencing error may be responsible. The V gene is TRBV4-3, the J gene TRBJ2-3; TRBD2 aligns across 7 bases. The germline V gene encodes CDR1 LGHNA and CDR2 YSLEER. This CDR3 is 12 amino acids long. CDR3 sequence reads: CASSIAGGTQYF. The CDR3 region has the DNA TGCGCCAGCAGCATAGCGGGTGGTACGCAGTACTTT.

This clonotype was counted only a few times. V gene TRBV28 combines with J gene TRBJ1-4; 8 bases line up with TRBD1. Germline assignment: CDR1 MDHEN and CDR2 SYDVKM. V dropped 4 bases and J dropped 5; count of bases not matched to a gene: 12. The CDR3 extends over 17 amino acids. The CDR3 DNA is TGTGCCAGCAGTTCACCAGGAGGACAGGGAAGAAATGAAAAACTGTTTTTT. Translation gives CASSSPGGQGRNEKLFF.

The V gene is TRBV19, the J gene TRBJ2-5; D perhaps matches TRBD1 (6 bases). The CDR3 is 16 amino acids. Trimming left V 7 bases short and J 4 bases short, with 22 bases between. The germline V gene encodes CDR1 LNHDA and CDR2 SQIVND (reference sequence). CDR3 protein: CASKGIGSGRGETQYF. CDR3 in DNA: TGTGCCAGTAAGGGCATTGGTAGTGGCAGGGGAGAGACCCAGTACTTC.

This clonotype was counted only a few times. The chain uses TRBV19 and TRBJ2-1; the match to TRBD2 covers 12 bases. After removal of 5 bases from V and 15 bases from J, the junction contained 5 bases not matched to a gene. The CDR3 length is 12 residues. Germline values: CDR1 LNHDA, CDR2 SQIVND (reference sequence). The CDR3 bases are TGTGCCAGTAGTGTCGGACTAGCGGGACTGTTCTTC. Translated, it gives CASSVGLAGLFF. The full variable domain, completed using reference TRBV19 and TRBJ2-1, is DGGITQSPKYLFRKEGQNVTLSCEQNLNHDAMYWYRQDPGQGLRLIYYSQIVNDFQKGDIAEGYSVSREKKESFPLTVTSAQKNPTAFYLCASSVGLAGLFFGPGTRLTVL.

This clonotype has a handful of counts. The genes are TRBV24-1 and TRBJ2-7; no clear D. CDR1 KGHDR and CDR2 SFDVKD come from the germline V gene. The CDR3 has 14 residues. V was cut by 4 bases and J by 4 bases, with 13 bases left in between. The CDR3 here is CATSDEGPLYEQYF. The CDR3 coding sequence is TGTGCCACCAGTGACGAAGGACCATTATACGAGCAGTACTTC.

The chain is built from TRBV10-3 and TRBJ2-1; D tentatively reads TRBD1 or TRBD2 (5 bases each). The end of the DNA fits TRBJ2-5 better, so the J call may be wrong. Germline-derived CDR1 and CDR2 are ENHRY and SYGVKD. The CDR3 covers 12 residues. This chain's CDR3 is CAARDGQETQYF. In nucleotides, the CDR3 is TGTGCCGCCCGGGACGGCCAAGAGACCCAGTACTTC.